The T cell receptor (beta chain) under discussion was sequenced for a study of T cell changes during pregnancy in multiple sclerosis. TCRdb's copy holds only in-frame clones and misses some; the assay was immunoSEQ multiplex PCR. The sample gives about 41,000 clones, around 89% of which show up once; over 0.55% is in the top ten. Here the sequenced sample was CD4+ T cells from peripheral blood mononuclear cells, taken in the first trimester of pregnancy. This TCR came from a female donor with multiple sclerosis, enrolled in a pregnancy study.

CDR3 bases: TGTGCCAGCAGCTTAAGTGGAGGCGGAGCTTACGAGCAGTACTTC. This translates into CASSLSGGGAYEQYF. The chain carries TRBV7-2 and TRBJ2-7; TRBD2 might be the D (5 bases). The V and J ends lost 2 bases and 4 bases respectively, with 15 bases between them. The CDR3 totals 15 residues. From germline, CDR1 is SGHTA and CDR2 FQGNSA.